The count of the clone carrying this TCR beta chain is one. The antigen remains undetermined. The sample is drawn from a study of cytomegalovirus exposure and HLA in healthy donors. Primers included in the PCR were 60 Vbeta and 13 Jbeta primers. Profiling relied on immunoSEQ multiplex PCR, and the TCRdb table lists in-frame clones only, not all of them. The sample lists around 170,000 clones, roughly 80% occurring once. Study results and caveats: As a later analysis revealed, most CMV-associated TCR beta chains appeared HLA-restricted. Among the most significant clusters, several appeared linked to common viral pathogens in a later analysis. In vitro testing confirmed a few CMV-associated chains as specific for CMV antigens. An analysis that was carried out later associated about 17,000 TCR beta sequences with HLA alleles at 0.05 false discovery rate.

This CDR3 spans 13 amino acids. Per the germline V gene, CDR1 is SGDLS and CDR2 is YYNGEE. The ends were cut back, 6 bases at V and 2 bases at J, with 11 bases in the middle. The TCR comes from a man between 45 and 60 years old in good health and CMV-seronegative. The source material was PBMCs. The V call is TRBV9, the J call TRBJ2-5; tentatively, D is TRBD1 (6 bases). The CDR3 DNA reads as TGTGCCAGCAACCGGGACAATCAAGAGACCCAGTACTTC. This translates into CASNRDNQETQYF.